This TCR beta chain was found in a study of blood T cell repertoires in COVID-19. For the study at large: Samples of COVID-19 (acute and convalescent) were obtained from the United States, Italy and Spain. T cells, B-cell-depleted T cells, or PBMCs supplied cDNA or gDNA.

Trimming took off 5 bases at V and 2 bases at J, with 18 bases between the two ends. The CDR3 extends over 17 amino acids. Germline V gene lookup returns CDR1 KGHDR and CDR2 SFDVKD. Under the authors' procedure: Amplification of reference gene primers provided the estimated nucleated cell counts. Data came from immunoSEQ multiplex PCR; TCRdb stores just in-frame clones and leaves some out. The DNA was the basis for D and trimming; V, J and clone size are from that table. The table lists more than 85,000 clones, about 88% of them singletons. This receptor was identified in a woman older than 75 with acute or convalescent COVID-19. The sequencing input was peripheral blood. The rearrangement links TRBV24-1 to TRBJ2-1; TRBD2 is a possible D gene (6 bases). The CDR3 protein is CATSVGGGSSTYNEQFF. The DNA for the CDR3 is TGTGCCACCAGTGTGGGAGGAGGTAGTTCCACCTACAATGAGCAGTTCTTC.